The next 27 T cell receptor beta chains were all read from a single sample in a study of cytomegalovirus exposure and HLA in healthy donors. 60 Vbeta and 13 Jbeta primers were used in PCR. Sequencing was performed with immunoSEQ multiplex PCR; in TCRdb, only in-frame clones are kept and a portion is missing. This table has about 130,000 clones, over 70% appearing once. What was sequenced was PBMCs. These receptors all come from a woman aged 55-70 years in good health and CMV-seropositive.

The DNA for the CDR3 is TGTGCCAGCACCTCTAGCGGGGGACCGGAAAATGAGCAGTTCTTC. It specifies CASTSSGGPENEQFF. J is TRBJ2-1 and V is TRBV7-3, with 10 bases identical to TRBD2. J lost 7 bases, V lost 7 bases, and 10 bases had no gene match. Germline V gene lookup returns CDR1 SGHTA and CDR2 FQGTGA. The CDR3 loop spans 15 amino acids.

This sequence joins TRBV9 and TRBJ2-1; the match to TRBD2 covers 9 bases. J lost 3 bases, V lost 6 bases, and 10 bases had no gene match. Germline assignment: CDR1 SGDLS and CDR2 YYNGEE. The CDR3 is 16 residues long. The chain's CDR3 is CASTIGAGGFYNEQFF. The CDR3 region has the DNA TGTGCCAGCACCATTGGGGCGGGGGGGTTCTACAATGAGCAGTTCTTC.

The chain recombines TRBV7-9 with TRBJ2-7; D is undetermined. The CDR3 loop spans 14 amino acids. Germline CDR1 reads SEHNR; CDR2 reads FQNEAQ (reference sequence). Trimming took 1 base from V and 1 from J, leaving 8 bases between them. CDR3 DNA: TGTGCCAGCAGCTTAGGTCAGGCTTCCTACGAGCAGTACTTC. It yields the protein CASSLGQASYEQYF. The complete variable domain, with remaining parts taken from reference TRBV7-9 and TRBJ2-7, reads DTGVSQNPRHKITKRGQNVTFRCDPISEHNRLYWYRQTLGQGPEFLTYFQNEAQLEKSRLLSDRFSAERPKGSFSTLEIQRTEQGDSAMYLCASSLGQASYEQYFGPGTRLTVT.

J is TRBJ1-6 and V is TRBV9; D is unclear. Trimming left V 0 bases short and J 11 bases short, with 9 bases between. This CDR3 comprises 13 residues. Germline V gene data show CDR1 as SGDLS and CDR2 as YYNGEE. The CDR3: CASSVADSAPLHF. The CDR3 bases are TGTGCCAGCAGCGTAGCAGATTCTGCACCCCTCCACTTT.

The rearrangement links TRBV18 to TRBJ2-1; perhaps TRBD1 as D (6 bases). V was clipped by 5 bases and J by 10 bases, with 15 bases between them. The germline CDR1 and CDR2 sequences are KGHSH and LQKENI. CDR3 size: 13 residues. In nucleotides, the CDR3 is TGTGCCAGCTCATACGAGGGCAGGGGAGAGCAGTTCTTC. It encodes CASSYEGRGEQFF. The whole variable domain, filled in from reference TRBV18 and TRBJ2-1, reads NAGVMQNPRHLVRRRGQEARLRCSPMKGHSHVYWYRQLPEEGLKFMVYLQKENIIDESGMPKERFSAEFPKEGPSILRIQQVVRGDSAAYFCASSYEGRGEQFFGPGTRLTVL.

The chain recombines TRBV5-1 with TRBJ1-1, with D possibly being TRBD1 (6 bases). Germline CDR1 reads SGHRS; CDR2 reads YFSETQ. V lost 2 bases and J 11 bases, leaving 16 bases between the germline ends. The CDR3 loop spans 13 amino acids. CDR3 loop: CASSFQGSGAAFF. Here the CDR3 DNA reads TGCGCCAGCAGCTTTCAGGGGTCCGGGGCGGCTTTCTTT.

The rearrangement joins TRBV12-5 to TRBJ1-2; D not resolved. The CDR3 has 13 amino acids. V lost 7 bases to trimming and J lost 4 bases, with 13 bases between them. Germline CDR1 LGHNT, CDR2 FRNRAP. CDR3 sequence (DNA): TGTGCTAGTGCCCCCGACAACCCCTATGGCTACACCTTC. Protein: CASAPDNPYGYTF. The variable domain in full, completed from reference TRBV12-5 and TRBJ1-2, reads DARVTQTPRHKVTEMGQEVTMRCQPILGHNTVFWYRQTMMQGLELLAYFRNRAPLDDSGMPKDRFSAEMPDATLATLKIQPSEPRDSAVYFCASAPDNPYGYTFGSGTRLTVV.

CDR3 sequence: CASSDGNSNQPQHF. In DNA, the CDR3 is TGCGCCAGCAGTGACGGTAATAGCAATCAGCCCCAGCATTTT. The chain couples TRBV10-1 to TRBJ1-5; D call uncertain. This CDR3 contains 14 residues. CDR1 is WNHNN and CDR2 is SYGVQD in the germline V gene (reference sequence). V was clipped by 3 bases and J by 0 bases, with 6 bases between them.

This clone was seen just once. The identical CDR3 is also encoded by other nucleotide sequences in the sample. The rearrangement uses TRBV5-1 and TRBJ2-7, with a tentative D call TRBD1 (5 bases). The CDR3 loop spans 13 amino acids. Germline V gene lookup returns CDR1 SGHRS and CDR2 YFSETQ. The V gene lost 2 bases and the J gene lost 1 base, with 7 bases spanning the gap. The CDR3 coding sequence is TGCGCCAGCAGCTTCGACAGTTCCTACGAGCAGTACTTC. Protein sequence: CASSFDSSYEQYF. The variable domain in full, with the rest retrieved from reference TRBV5-1 and TRBJ2-7, is KAGVTQTPRYLIKTRGQQVTLSCSPISGHRSVSWYQQTPGQGLQFLFEYFSETQRNKGNFPGRFSGRQFSNSRSEMNVSTLELGDSALYLCASSFDSSYEQYFGPGTRLTVT.

The chain carries TRBV5-1 and TRBJ2-1; 11 bases are shared with TRBD2. Germline-derived CDR1 and CDR2 are SGHRS and YFSETQ. The CDR3 consists of 15 residues. V lost 6 bases, J lost 5 bases, and 7 bases stayed unmatched. The CDR3 bases are TGCGCCAGCACCCTACTAGCGGGGGTTAACAATGAGCAGTTCTTC. Encoded protein: CASTLLAGVNNEQFF.

This sequence joins TRBV10-3 and TRBJ1-2, with 7 bases fitting TRBD1. V lost 2 bases and J lost 8; bases outside the gene matches: 8. This CDR3 region has 14 residues. Germline CDR1 reads ENHRY; CDR2 reads SYGVKD. Written as DNA, the CDR3 is TGTGCCATCAGTGAGAGTGGAGGGGGCGGCGGCTACACCTTC. It specifies CAISESGGGGGYTF.

For this clone: Because the CDR3's place on the DNA is in doubt, the DNA is left out and the CDR3 is given as listed by TCRdb. The rearrangement uses TRBV19 and TRBJ2-2; the table's D call, TRBD2, was not checked against the DNA. CDR1 is LNHDA, CDR2 SQIVND, per germline (reference sequence). The CDR3 comprises 14 residues, both ends counted. The chain's CDR3 is CASTSGGYTGELFF.

This chain uses TRBV2 with TRBJ2-1; tentatively, D is TRBD1 (6 bases). Trimming took off 8 bases at V and 8 bases at J, with 13 bases between the two ends. From germline, CDR1 is SNHLY and CDR2 FYNNEI. The CDR3 covers 12 residues. The CDR3 loop is CASELQGHEQFF. CDR3 in DNA: TGTGCCAGCGAACTGCAGGGGCATGAGCAGTTCTTC.

The chain couples TRBV19 to TRBJ1-5; TRBD1 agrees at 8 bases. From germline, CDR1 is LNHDA and CDR2 SQIVND (reference sequence). CDR3 length: 16 amino acids. With 4 bases clipped from V and 2 bases from J, the junction kept 7 bases outside the gene matches. The CDR3 loop reads CASSRGRGQGNQPQHF. CDR3 bases: TGTGCCAGTAGTAGGGGCAGGGGGCAAGGCAATCAGCCCCAGCATTTT.

The chain combines TRBV4-2 with TRBJ2-2, with TRBD2 identical over 8 bases. Trimming cost V 4 bases and J 4 bases; bases outside gene matches: 8. Germline V CDR1 and CDR2: LGHNA, YNFKEQ. CDR3 size: 16 residues. This chain's CDR3 is CASSPIAGSGTGELFF. The CDR3 region has the DNA TGTGCCAGCAGCCCGATAGCGGGGTCGGGCACCGGGGAGCTGTTTTTT.

CDR3 protein: CASSLGQNYGYTF. The CDR3 DNA follows: TGTGCCAGCAGCTTAGGGCAGAACTATGGCTACACCTTC. The chain is built from TRBV11-2 and TRBJ1-2; D unclear. V was trimmed by 1 base and J by 2 bases, leaving 5 bases between them. The CDR3 length is 13 residues. Germline V gene sequence: CDR1 SGHAT, CDR2 FQNNGV.

The chain carries TRBV6-5 and TRBJ2-7; no clear D gene. This CDR3 region has 14 residues. With 1 base removed from V and 0 bases from J, the gap between germline ends came to 7 bases. Germline lookup yields CDR1 MNHEY and CDR2 SVGAGI. In DNA, the CDR3 is TGTGCCAGCAGTTACTACCCCGGCTCCTACGAGCAGTACTTC. Translating it yields CASSYYPGSYEQYF.

The rearrangement links TRBV10-3 to TRBJ2-2, with 8 bases matching TRBD2. Germline CDR1 and CDR2: ENHRY and SYGVKD. The junction had 14 bases not matched to a gene; V was cut back by 10 bases and J by 1 base. CDR3 length: 17 amino acids. The CDR3 bases are TGTGCCACAGGGCAACTGGGGAGCGGGGGGAACACCGGGGAGCTGTTTTTT. It translates to CATGQLGSGGNTGELFF.

The rearrangement uses TRBV5-1 and TRBJ1-6; no definite D call. The germline V and J ends were trimmed by 0 bases and 7 bases, with 5 bases remaining between them. This CDR3 region has 13 residues. The germline V gene encodes CDR1 SGHRS and CDR2 YFSETQ. Written as DNA, the CDR3 is TGCGCCAGCAGCTTGGAACGGAATTCACCCCTCCACTTT. It translates to CASSLERNSPLHF.

This clone was counted a few times. V is TRBV5-4 and J is TRBJ2-7, with 8 bases that match TRBD2. The CDR3 is 14 residues long. Unmatched junction bases numbered 3, after V lost 1 base and J lost 3 bases. CDR1 and CDR2 from the germline V gene are SGHNT and YYREEE (reference sequence). The CDR3 is CASSLTSGDYEQYF. The DNA for the CDR3 is TGTGCCAGCAGCTTGACTAGCGGAGACTACGAGCAGTACTTC.

The chain has TRBV15 and TRBJ2-5, with 14 bases fitting TRBD2. CDR1 is LNHNV, CDR2 YYDKDF, per germline (reference sequence). The trim removed 1 base at V and 5 bases at J, leaving 6 bases unmatched. This CDR3 is 17 amino acids long. In DNA, the CDR3 is TGTGCCACCAGCAGAGGAGGGACTAGCGGGGGTGGGGAGACCCAGTACTTC. Translating it yields CATSRGGTSGGGETQYF.

The gene calls are TRBV5-1 and TRBJ2-2; D may be TRBD2 (5 bases). Per the germline V gene, CDR1 is SGHRS and CDR2 is YFSETQ. The CDR3 covers 14 residues. Trimming took off 5 bases at V and 6 bases at J, with 14 bases between the two ends. The CDR3 DNA reads TGCGCCAGCAGACGTTCAGAGGGTCCCGGGGAGCTGTTTTTT. Amino acids: CASRRSEGPGELFF.

The chain recombines TRBV10-3 with TRBJ1-2; TRBD1 matches at 11 bases. Germline V gene data show CDR1 as ENHRY and CDR2 as SYGVKD. CDR3 size: 12 residues. V shed 10 bases and J 7 bases; nucleotides not matched to a gene: 5. The CDR3 spells CATWDRGSGYTF. CDR3 DNA: TGTGCCACCTGGGACAGGGGGTCTGGCTACACCTTC.

The rearrangement links TRBV7-3 to TRBJ2-3; 7 bases match TRBD2. CDR3 size: 15 residues. Trimming removed 5 bases from V and 0 bases from J; junction bases left unmatched: 5. Germline CDR1 SGHTA, CDR2 FQGTGA. Here the CDR3 DNA reads TGTGCCAGCAGCCCCGTGGGGGGGAGCACAGATACGCAGTATTTT. It is translated as CASSPVGGSTDTQYF.

The DNA of the CDR3 is TGCGCCAGCCGCGCAGGAGGACAGGGGTTCTATGGCTACACCTTC. It yields the protein CASRAGGQGFYGYTF. The V call is TRBV5-1, the J call TRBJ1-2; TRBD1 matches at 9 bases. V lost 7 bases and J lost 4; bases outside the gene matches: 11. This CDR3 is built from 15 residues. Germline values: CDR1 SGHRS, CDR2 YFSETQ.

A few counts support this clone. This chain links TRBV29-1 with TRBJ2-3; tentatively, D is TRBD2 (6 bases). The CDR3 is made up of 16 amino acids. Between the trimmed V and J ends, which lost 0 bases and 4 bases, there was a span of 17 bases. The germline CDR1 and CDR2 sequences are SQVTM and ANQGSEA. The CDR3: CSVEEFGVLAADTQYF. The CDR3 nucleotides read TGCAGCGTTGAAGAGTTCGGGGTACTAGCCGCAGATACGCAGTATTTT.

The chain is built from TRBV5-1 and TRBJ1-3, with TRBD1 matching 12 bases. The V gene's germline CDR1 is SGHRS and CDR2 YFSETQ. The CDR3 contains 16 residues. Losses at the gene ends were 4 bases for V and 3 bases for J; bases not matched to a gene: 5. The CDR3 reads CASSRGTGGSGNTIYF. CDR3 nucleotides: TGCGCCAGCAGCAGAGGGACAGGGGGCAGTGGAAACACCATATATTTT.